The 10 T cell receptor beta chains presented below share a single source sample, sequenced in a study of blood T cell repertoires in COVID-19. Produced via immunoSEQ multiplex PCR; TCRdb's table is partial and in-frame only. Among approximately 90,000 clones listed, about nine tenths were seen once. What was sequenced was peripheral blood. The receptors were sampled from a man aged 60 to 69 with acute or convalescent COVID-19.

The CDR3 region has the DNA TGTGCCAGTAGTATGGAGGGTAACACTGAAGCTTTCTTT. Translating gives CASSMEGNTEAFF. This sequence joins TRBV19 and TRBJ1-1, with D uncertain. V was pared by 3 bases and J by 2 bases, with 7 bases between. The CDR3 loop spans 13 amino acids. CDR1 LNHDA and CDR2 SQIVND come from the germline V gene (reference sequence).

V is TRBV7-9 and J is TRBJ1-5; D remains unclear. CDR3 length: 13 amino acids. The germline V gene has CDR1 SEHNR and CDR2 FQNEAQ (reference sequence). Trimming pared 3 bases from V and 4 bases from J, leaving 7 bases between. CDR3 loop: CASSFSANQPQHF. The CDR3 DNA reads TGTGCCAGCAGCTTCAGCGCAAATCAGCCCCAGCATTTT.

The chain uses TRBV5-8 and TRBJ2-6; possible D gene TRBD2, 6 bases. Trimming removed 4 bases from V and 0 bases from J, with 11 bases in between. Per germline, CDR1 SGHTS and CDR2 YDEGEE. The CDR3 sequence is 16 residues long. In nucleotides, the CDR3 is TGTGCCAGCAGCAGGGACTTACTCTCTGGGGCCAACGTCCTGACTTTC. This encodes CASSRDLLSGANVLTF.

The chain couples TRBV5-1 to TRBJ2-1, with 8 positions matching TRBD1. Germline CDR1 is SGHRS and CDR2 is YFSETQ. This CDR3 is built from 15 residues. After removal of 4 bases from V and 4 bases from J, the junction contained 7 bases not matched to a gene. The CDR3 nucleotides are TGCGCCAGCAGCAACCCGGGACAGGCGTACAATGAGCAGTTCTTC. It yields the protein CASSNPGQAYNEQFF. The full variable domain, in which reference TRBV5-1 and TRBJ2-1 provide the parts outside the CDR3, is KAGVTQTPRYLIKTRGQQVTLSCSPISGHRSVSWYQQTPGQGLQFLFEYFSETQRNKGNFPGRFSGRQFSNSRSEMNVSTLELGDSALYLCASSNPGQAYNEQFFGPGTRLTVL.

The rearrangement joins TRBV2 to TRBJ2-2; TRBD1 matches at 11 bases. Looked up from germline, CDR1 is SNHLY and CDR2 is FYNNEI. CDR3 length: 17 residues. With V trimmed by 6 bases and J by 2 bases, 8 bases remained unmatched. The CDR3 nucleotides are TGTGCCAGCAGACGGGACAGGGGGTCGGACAACACCGGGGAGCTGTTTTTT. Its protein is CASRRDRGSDNTGELFF.

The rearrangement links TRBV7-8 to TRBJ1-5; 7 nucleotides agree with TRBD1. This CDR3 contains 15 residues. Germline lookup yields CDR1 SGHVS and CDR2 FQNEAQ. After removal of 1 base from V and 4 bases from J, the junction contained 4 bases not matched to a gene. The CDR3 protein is CASSLVMDRNQPQHF. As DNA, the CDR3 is TGTGCCAGCAGCTTAGTAATGGACAGGAATCAGCCCCAGCATTTT.

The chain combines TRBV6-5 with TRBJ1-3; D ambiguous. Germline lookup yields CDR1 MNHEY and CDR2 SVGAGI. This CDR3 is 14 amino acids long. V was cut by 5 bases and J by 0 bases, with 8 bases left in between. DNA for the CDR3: TGTGCCAGCAGTACGGTAAACTCTGGAAACACCATATATTTT. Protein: CASSTVNSGNTIYF.

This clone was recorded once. For the CDR3, the DNA is TGTGCCTCATCGACTAGACCTACAGATACGCAGTATTTT. This gives the protein CASSTRPTDTQYF. The V gene is TRBV30, the J gene TRBJ2-3, with a possible D match to TRBD2 (6 bases). CDR3 size: 13 residues. Germline V lookup: CDR1 GTSNPN, CDR2 SVGIG (reference sequence). V dropped 7 bases and J dropped 3 bases, with 14 bases sitting between them.

The CDR3, as DNA: TGTGCCTGGATGGGTCAGCCTACCGCAGGCATATATTTT. This codes for CAWMGQPTAGIYF. The chain recombines TRBV30 with TRBJ1-3; D call uncertain. Looked up from germline, CDR1 is GTSNPN and CDR2 is SVGIG (reference sequence). Trimming pared 4 bases from V and 12 bases from J, leaving 19 bases between. This CDR3 region has 13 residues. The variable domain in full, completed from reference TRBV30 and TRBJ1-3, reads SQTIHQWPATLVQPVGSPLSLECTVEGTSNPNLYWYRQAAGRGLQLLFYSVGIGQISSEVPQNLSASRPQDRQFILSSKKLLLSDSGFYLCAWMGQPTAGIYFGEGSWLTVV.

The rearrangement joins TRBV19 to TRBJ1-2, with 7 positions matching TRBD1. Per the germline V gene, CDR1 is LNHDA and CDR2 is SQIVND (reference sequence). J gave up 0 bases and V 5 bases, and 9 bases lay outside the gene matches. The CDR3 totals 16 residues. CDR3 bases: TGTGCCAGTAGTGGGTTGGGACAGTCCTCTAACTATGGCTACACCTTC. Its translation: CASSGLGQSSNYGYTF. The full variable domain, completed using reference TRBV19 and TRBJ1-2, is DGGITQSPKYLFRKEGQNVTLSCEQNLNHDAMYWYRQDPGQGLRLIYYSQIVNDFQKGDIAEGYSVSREKKESFPLTVTSAQKNPTAFYLCASSGLGQSSNYGYTFGSGTRLTVV.